The 30 T cell receptor beta chains given below trace back to one sample, sequenced in a study of T cell responses to AZD1222 COVID-19 vaccine. The repertoire was sequenced with immunoSEQ multiplex PCR; TCRdb's copy has only in-frame clones and lacks some. The sample lists fewer than 110,000 clones, approximately 92% occurring once. Sample: peripheral blood, taken 28 days after the second AZD1222 dose. These receptors were obtained from an adult who received the AZD1222 COVID-19 vaccine.

The gene calls are TRBV9 and TRBJ2-3; D is ambiguous. Looked up from germline, CDR1 is SGDLS and CDR2 is YYNGEE. Trimming removed 2 bases from V and 5 bases from J, with 15 bases in between. This CDR3 spans 15 amino acids. CDR3 coding DNA: TGTGCCAGCAGCGTTAGTCCTGCCGAGCTAGATACGCAGTATTTT. Translated, it gives CASSVSPAELDTQYF.

This chain joins TRBV5-6 and TRBJ2-7; D unclear. The length of the CDR3 is 12 residues. V lost 4 bases, J lost 2 bases, and 7 bases lay in between. Germline V gene data show CDR1 as SGHDT and CDR2 as YYEEEE. The CDR3 is CASSAGTYEQYF. As DNA, the CDR3 is TGTGCCAGCAGCGCTGGAACCTACGAGCAGTACTTC. Full variable domain (missing parts from reference TRBV5-6 and TRBJ2-7): DAGVTQSPTHLIKTRGQQVTLRCSPKSGHDTVSWYQQALGQGPQFIFQYYEEEERQRGNFPDRFSGHQFPNYSSELNVNALLLGDSALYLCASSAGTYEQYFGPGTRLTVT.

V usage is TRBV6-6 and J usage is TRBJ1-5, with 8 nucleotides matching TRBD1. This CDR3 spans 15 amino acids. V was clipped by 4 bases and J by 5 bases; unmatched bases: 7. Germline V gene sequence: CDR1 MNHNY, CDR2 SVGAGI (reference sequence). CDR3 residues: CASSSVGQGYQPQHF. CDR3 in DNA: TGTGCCAGCAGTTCCGTCGGACAGGGCTATCAGCCCCAGCATTTT.

This clone is a singleton in its sample. This chain connects TRBV19 to TRBJ1-2; TRBD1 matches at 11 bases. There are 14 residues in the CDR3. CDR1 and CDR2 (germline): LNHDA, SQIVND (reference sequence). Trimming at V came to 6 bases and at J to 7 bases, leaving 7 bases not matched to a gene. The CDR3 spells CASRLGQGVPGYTF. CDR3 nucleotide sequence: TGTGCCAGTAGATTGGGACAGGGGGTTCCTGGCTACACCTTC.

This chain joins TRBV6-6 and TRBJ1-6; D is ambiguous. This CDR3 comprises 14 residues. Trimming took off 3 bases at V and 2 bases at J, with 5 bases between the two ends. CDR1 is MNHNY and CDR2 is SVGAGI in the germline V gene (reference sequence). The CDR3 DNA reads TGTGCCAGCAGTTATGAGGCCTATAATTCACCCCTCCACTTT. Its translation is CASSYEAYNSPLHF.

The chain links TRBV30 to TRBJ2-1, with D possibly matching TRBD1 (5 bases). Germline loops: CDR1 GTSNPN, CDR2 SVGIG (reference sequence). The CDR3 sequence is 12 residues long. Trimming pared 3 bases from V and 10 bases from J, leaving 13 bases between. The CDR3 is CAWSLSGQEQFF. The CDR3 nucleotides are TGTGCCTGGAGCCTATCAGGGCAGGAGCAGTTCTTC.

The V gene is TRBV2, the J gene TRBJ1-1; a possible D gene is TRBD1 (5 bases). Between the trimmed V and J ends, which lost 4 bases and 2 bases, there was a span of 11 bases. Germline CDR1 reads SNHLY; CDR2 reads FYNNEI. CDR3 length equals 14 residues. DNA of the CDR3: TGTGCCAGCAGTGTTACTGGGGGAAACACTGAAGCTTTCTTT. Translating gives CASSVTGGNTEAFF. The entire variable domain, with the rest obtained from reference TRBV2 and TRBJ1-1, is as follows: EPEVTQTPSHQVTQMGQEVILRCVPISNHLYFYWYRQILGQKVEFLVSFYNNEISEKSEIFDDQFSVERPDGSNFTLKIRSTKLEDSAMYFCASSVTGGNTEAFFGQGTRLTVV.

The chain combines TRBV3-1 (or the pseudogene TRBV3-2) with TRBJ1-5, with D unclear. Germline CDR1 is LGHDT and CDR2 is YNNKEL (reference sequence). This CDR3 region has 13 residues. V was trimmed by 0 bases and J by 9 bases, leaving 9 bases between them. The CDR3: CASSQDPILPQHF. Here the CDR3 DNA reads TGTGCCAGCAGCCAAGATCCCATTCTGCCCCAGCATTTT.

The chain is built from TRBV5-6 and TRBJ1-3; a possible D gene is TRBD1 (6 bases). The CDR3 extends over 15 amino acids. Germline V gene lookup returns CDR1 SGHDT and CDR2 YYEEEE. The V end was cut by 1 base, the J end by 5 bases, with 13 bases between. The CDR3 spells CASSLSGERRNTIYF. CDR3 DNA sequence: TGTGCCAGCAGCTTGTCAGGGGAAAGAAGAAACACCATATATTTT.

The chain uses TRBV4-1 and TRBJ2-3, with TRBD2 matching 16 bases. Germline-derived CDR1 and CDR2 are MGHRA and YSYEKL. CDR3 length: 19 residues. V trimming: 3 bases; J trimming: 4 bases; junction bases outside the gene matches: 10. The CDR3 protein is CASSQAGTSGGALPDTQYF. The CDR3 region has the DNA TGCGCCAGCAGCCAGGCCGGGACTAGCGGGGGGGCTCTCCCAGATACGCAGTATTTT.

The chain has TRBV7-8 and TRBJ1-1, with D perhaps matching TRBD1 (5 bases). CDR1 is SGHVS, CDR2 FQNEAQ, per germline. V shed 5 bases and J shed 4 bases, with 14 bases lying between them. The CDR3 spans 14 residues. The CDR3 protein is CASSPGPGSTEAFF. The CDR3 region has the DNA TGTGCCAGCAGCCCGGGACCGGGAAGCACTGAAGCTTTCTTT. The full variable domain, rest sourced from reference TRBV7-8 and TRBJ1-1, is GAGVSQSPRYKVAKRGQDVALRCDPISGHVSLFWYQQALGQGPEFLTYFQNEAQLDKSGLPSDRFFAERPEGSVSTLKIQRTQQEDSAVYLCASSPGPGSTEAFFGQGTRLTVV.

This chain joins TRBV6-5 and TRBJ1-1, with D tentatively TRBD1 (5 bases). The CDR3 is made up of 15 amino acids. The germline V gene has CDR1 MNHEY and CDR2 SVGAGI. The V and J ends lost 0 bases and 4 bases respectively, with 12 bases between them. The DNA for the CDR3 is TGTGCCAGCAGTTACTCACGGGGGGGGAGCACTGAAGCTTTCTTT. Its translation is CASSYSRGGSTEAFF.

This sequence joins TRBV7-3 and TRBJ2-2, with TRBD2 matching 8 bases. CDR3 length: 17 residues. Germline-derived CDR1 and CDR2 are SGHTA and FQGTGA. The V segment lost 5 bases and the J segment 6 bases; nucleotides outside the gene matches: 14. CDR3 nucleotide sequence: TGTGCCAGCAGCCCGAAGTCCGGGAGGGCCGGGGCCGGGGAGCTGTTTTTT. Amino acid sequence: CASSPKSGRAGAGELFF.

The chain couples TRBV7-2 to TRBJ1-5; 7 bases agree with TRBD1. V lost 5 bases to trimming and J lost 6 bases; unmatched junction nucleotides: 10. Germline CDR1 SGHTA, CDR2 FQGNSA. The CDR3 runs 15 residues. CDR3 bases: TGTGCCAGCAGCCTTAGTCGGTCAGGGGGTCAGCCCCAGCATTTT. This gives the protein CASSLSRSGGQPQHF.

The rearrangement uses TRBV2 and TRBJ2-1, with a tentative D call TRBD1 (7 bases). The CDR3 spans 13 residues. The V end was cut by 8 bases, the J end by 4 bases, with 12 bases between. CDR1 is SNHLY, CDR2 FYNNEI, per germline. The chain's CDR3 is CASGGTEYNEQFF. The CDR3 DNA follows: TGTGCCAGCGGCGGGACAGAGTACAATGAGCAGTTCTTC. The whole variable domain, filled in from reference TRBV2 and TRBJ2-1, reads EPEVTQTPSHQVTQMGQEVILRCVPISNHLYFYWYRQILGQKVEFLVSFYNNEISEKSEIFDDQFSVERPDGSNFTLKIRSTKLEDSAMYFCASGGTEYNEQFFGPGTRLTVL.

This sequence joins TRBV10-1 and TRBJ2-2; D is possibly TRBD2 (6 bases). The length of the CDR3 is 13 residues. V lost 6 bases to trimming and J lost 5 bases, with 10 bases between them. The germline V gene has CDR1 WNHNN and CDR2 SYGVQD (reference sequence). The CDR3 DNA is TGCGCCAGCAGGGCGGGGTTAACCGGGGAGCTGTTTTTT. It translates to CASRAGLTGELFF.

This CDR3 is CASSFLDRGNGYTF. As DNA, the CDR3 is TGTGCCAGTAGTTTCCTCGACAGGGGCAATGGCTACACCTTC. The gene calls are TRBV19 and TRBJ1-2; TRBD1 aligns across 8 bases. The germline V gene encodes CDR1 LNHDA and CDR2 SQIVND (reference sequence). V trimming: 5 bases; J trimming: 6 bases; junction bases outside the gene matches: 8. The CDR3 has 14 amino acids. Supplemented by reference TRBV19 and TRBJ1-2, the full variable domain reads DGGITQSPKYLFRKEGQNVTLSCEQNLNHDAMYWYRQDPGQGLRLIYYSQIVNDFQKGDIAEGYSVSREKKESFPLTVTSAQKNPTAFYLCASSFLDRGNGYTFGSGTRLTVV.

CDR3 sequence: CASSLLAGNQETQYF. The DNA for the CDR3 is TGCGCCAGCAGCTTGCTTGCCGGAAACCAAGAGACCCAGTACTTC. J is TRBJ2-5 and V is TRBV5-1; D is unresolved. CDR3 length: 15 residues. The germline V and J ends were trimmed by 1 base and 0 bases, with 10 bases remaining between them. The germline V gene has CDR1 SGHRS and CDR2 YFSETQ.

This clone was detected a few times. This rearrangement joins TRBV9 to TRBJ1-4; D perhaps matches TRBD1 (6 bases). The CDR3 has 15 residues. The germline V gene has CDR1 SGDLS and CDR2 YYNGEE. Trimming took off 2 bases at V and 6 bases at J, with 14 bases between the two ends. CDR3 in amino acids: CASSVSGGIYEKLFF. As DNA, the CDR3 is TGTGCCAGCAGCGTCTCGGGGGGCATTTATGAAAAACTGTTTTTT.

The J gene is TRBJ1-1, the V gene TRBV30; D gene uncertain. The length of the CDR3 is 13 residues. Trimming took 2 bases from V and 0 from J, leaving 7 bases between them. The germline CDR1 and CDR2 sequences are GTSNPN and SVGIG (reference sequence). The chain's CDR3 is CAWSTGLNTEAFF. The DNA for the CDR3 is TGTGCCTGGAGTACGGGGTTGAACACTGAAGCTTTCTTT.

This rearrangement joins TRBV28 to TRBJ1-5, with D possibly being TRBD1 (5 bases). Germline V gene data show CDR1 as MDHEN and CDR2 as SYDVKM. V shed 6 bases and J shed 0 bases, with 12 bases lying between them. The CDR3 length is 15 residues. CDR3 sequence (DNA): TGTGCCAGCAGCTCCGACAGTTATAGCAATCAGCCCCAGCATTTT. This translates into CASSSDSYSNQPQHF. Full variable domain (missing parts from reference TRBV28 and TRBJ1-5): DVKVTQSSRYLVKRTGEKVFLECVQDMDHENMFWYRQDPGLGLRLIYFSYDVKMKEKGDIPEGYSVSREKKERFSLILESASTNQTSMYLCASSSDSYSNQPQHFGDGTRLSIL.

The CDR3 here is CASSGQMSGNTIYF. CDR3 nucleotide sequence: TGTGCCAGTAGTGGACAGATGTCTGGAAACACCATATATTTT. The V call is TRBV19, the J call TRBJ1-3; weak D call: TRBD1 (6 bases). V gave up 5 bases and J gave up 1 base, with 9 bases separating them. Germline values: CDR1 LNHDA, CDR2 SQIVND (reference sequence). The CDR3 has 14 amino acids. The complete variable domain, with remaining parts taken from reference TRBV19 and TRBJ1-3, reads DGGITQSPKYLFRKEGQNVTLSCEQNLNHDAMYWYRQDPGQGLRLIYYSQIVNDFQKGDIAEGYSVSREKKESFPLTVTSAQKNPTAFYLCASSGQMSGNTIYFGEGSWLTVV.

The count of this clone is one. This chain joins TRBV7-9 and TRBJ2-1; TRBD2 aligns across 8 bases. The CDR3 covers 15 residues. Germline V gene data show CDR1 as SEHNR and CDR2 as FQNEAQ (reference sequence). The V and J ends lost 0 bases and 6 bases, in that order; junction bases with no gene match: 4. CDR3 residues: CASSLASGRSNEQFF. The CDR3 DNA sequence: TGTGCCAGCAGCTTAGCAAGCGGGAGAAGCAATGAGCAGTTCTTC.

The chain combines TRBV25-1 with TRBJ2-7, with D tentatively TRBD2 (5 bases). This CDR3 spans 12 amino acids. CDR1 MGHDK and CDR2 SYGVNS come from the germline V gene. V lost 3 bases, J lost 9 bases, and 12 bases lay in between. The CDR3 DNA reads as TGTGCCAGCAGTGATCGGGGTCGGGGGCAGTACTTC. Its protein product is CASSDRGRGQYF.

This chain joins TRBV19 and TRBJ1-2, with unresolved D. The CDR3 extends over 13 amino acids. Germline values: CDR1 LNHDA, CDR2 SQIVND (reference sequence). Trimming pared 3 bases from V and 4 bases from J, leaving 9 bases between. The CDR3 coding sequence is TGTGCCAGTAGTATGCTGGGCAGCTATGGCTACACCTTC. This gives the protein CASSMLGSYGYTF.

V usage is TRBV28 and J usage is TRBJ1-6; no reliable D call. The CDR3 has 15 residues. Deletions cut 3 bases from V and 10 bases from J, with 16 bases between. Germline V lookup: CDR1 MDHEN, CDR2 SYDVKM. The CDR3 loop reads CASSFGSGIRSPLHF. The CDR3 DNA reads as TGTGCCAGCAGTTTCGGATCGGGAATACGATCACCCCTCCACTTT.

The V call is TRBV15, the J call TRBJ2-2; D is undetermined. This CDR3 region has 17 residues. Per the germline V gene, CDR1 is LNHNV and CDR2 is YYDKDF (reference sequence). The ends were cut back, 4 bases at V and 5 bases at J, with 20 bases in the middle. The CDR3 sequence is CATSTTPAFTGTGELFF. The DNA for the CDR3 is TGTGCCACCAGCACCACCCCCGCATTCACTGGGACCGGGGAGCTGTTTTTT.

This clone was recorded once. The rearrangement links TRBV28 to TRBJ2-5, with D hard to call. The V end lost 6 bases, the J end lost 3 bases, and 20 bases lay between the germline ends. Germline V lookup: CDR1 MDHEN, CDR2 SYDVKM. CDR3 length equals 16 residues. CDR3: CASSPGEGSWEETQYF. CDR3 coding DNA: TGTGCCAGCAGCCCGGGCGAAGGCAGTTGGGAAGAGACCCAGTACTTC.

This clone occurred once. The gene calls are TRBV14 and TRBJ2-5; 8 positions match TRBD1. The CDR3 runs to 15 residues. With V trimmed by 4 bases and J by 5 bases, 9 bases remained unmatched. From germline, CDR1 is SGHDN and CDR2 FVKESK. CDR3 loop: CASSPRTGTGETQYF. The CDR3 nucleotides read TGTGCCAGCAGCCCCAGGACAGGGACGGGGGAGACCCAGTACTTC.

The CDR3 region has the DNA TGCGCCAGCAGCCAGGACAGGGCCCAGCCCCAGCATTTT. Protein: CASSQDRAQPQHF. The chain employs TRBV4-3 and TRBJ1-5; TRBD1 matches 8 bases. From germline, CDR1 is LGHNA and CDR2 YSLEER. The CDR3 is 13 residues long. V shed 3 bases, J shed 7 bases, and the junction held 2 bases outside the gene matches.